The 23 T cell receptor beta chains below were found in one sample sequenced in a study of cytomegalovirus exposure and HLA in healthy donors. A multiplex PCR was run with 60 Vbeta primers and 13 Jbeta primers. The data were produced by immunoSEQ multiplex PCR, yet TCRdb's version contains in-frame clones alone and is incomplete. The sample yields over 140,000 clones, 82% seen once. Sequences were obtained from PBMCs. The receptors were sampled from a man aged 25 to 40 in good health and CMV-seropositive.

This clone has more than one count but fewer than ten. The chain combines TRBV7-9 with TRBJ2-1; D is possibly TRBD1 (5 bases). V was pared by 10 bases and J by 5 bases, with 15 bases between. This CDR3 contains 13 residues. CDR1 and CDR2 from the germline V gene are SEHNR and FQNEAQ (reference sequence). In DNA form, the CDR3 reads TGTGCCACCACACCGACAGTCAACAATGAGCAGTTCTTC. It codes for CATTPTVNNEQFF.

The chain recombines TRBV7-9 with TRBJ2-2; D perhaps matches TRBD2 (5 bases). Germline V gene lookup returns CDR1 SEHNR and CDR2 FQNEAQ (reference sequence). The CDR3 spans 13 residues. V shed 5 bases and J shed 5 bases, with 9 bases lying between them. CDR3 sequence (DNA): TGTGCCAGCAGCCCCGCGGGTACCGGGGAGCTGTTTTTT. Its protein product is CASSPAGTGELFF.

This chain links TRBV6-5 with TRBJ2-3, with D unclear. The CDR3 spans 15 residues. Trimming took off 7 bases at V and 4 bases at J, with 18 bases between the two ends. Germline V gene data show CDR1 as MNHEY and CDR2 as SVGAGI. The CDR3 region has the DNA TGTGCCAGCACTTCAGCCTACAGTTTCTCAGATACGCAGTATTTT. Amino acid sequence: CASTSAYSFSDTQYF.

The CDR3 here is CASSQGAGDRVWHEQFF. The CDR3 bases are TGTGCCAGCAGCCAAGGGGCCGGGGACAGGGTATGGCATGAGCAGTTCTTC. The chain couples TRBV14 to TRBJ2-1, with 9 bases that match TRBD1. The CDR3 has 17 residues. The V segment lost 1 base and the J segment 8 bases; nucleotides outside the gene matches: 12. Germline assignment: CDR1 SGHDN and CDR2 FVKESK.

This chain links TRBV7-9 with TRBJ2-7; TRBD1 is a possible D gene (6 bases). Germline V gene sequence: CDR1 SEHNR, CDR2 FQNEAQ (reference sequence). This CDR3 contains 18 residues. Deletions cut 4 bases from V and 4 bases from J, with 26 bases between. The CDR3 DNA is TGTGCCAGCAGCTCCTCCTTAGGGGATACAGGGAAGCAGTACGAGCAGTACTTC. Its translation: CASSSSLGDTGKQYEQYF. Looking up the rest from reference TRBV7-9 and TRBJ2-7 gives the full variable domain: DTGVSQNPRHKITKRGQNVTFRCDPISEHNRLYWYRQTLGQGPEFLTYFQNEAQLEKSRLLSDRFSAERPKGSFSTLEIQRTEQGDSAMYLCASSSSLGDTGKQYEQYFGPGTRLTVT.

The V and J genes are TRBV6-5 and TRBJ1-5; D is unclear. Per the germline V gene, CDR1 is MNHEY and CDR2 is SVGAGI. CDR3 length: 13 residues. Trimming cost V 6 bases and J 11 bases, with 17 bases left between them. CDR3 loop: CASSPEGSWSQHF. CDR3 coding DNA: TGTGCCAGCAGCCCCGAAGGGAGTTGGTCCCAGCATTTT.

This clone was counted between two and nine times. The chain recombines TRBV11-1 with TRBJ2-3; no firm D call. Trimming took 5 bases from V and 0 from J, leaving 3 bases between them. The CDR3 extends over 12 amino acids. Germline assignment: CDR1 SGHAT and CDR2 FQDESV (reference sequence). This chain's CDR3 is CASSPSTDTQYF. The CDR3 DNA reads TGTGCCAGCAGCCCTAGCACAGATACGCAGTATTTT.

The chain joins TRBV27 to TRBJ2-1; D is possibly TRBD2 (7 bases). The CDR3 runs to 17 residues. Germline lookup yields CDR1 MNHEY and CDR2 SMNVEV (reference sequence). Deletions cut 3 bases from V and 8 bases from J, with 23 bases between. The CDR3 coding sequence is TGTGCCAGCAGTTTCGAGGGAGGGGGGGCAATTTTCTATGAGCAGTTCTTC. Protein sequence: CASSFEGGGAIFYEQFF.

This clone has more than one count but fewer than ten. The rearrangement uses TRBV6-5 and TRBJ1-2; maybe TRBD1 (5 bases). CDR1 MNHEY and CDR2 SVGAGI come from the germline V gene. CDR3 size: 13 residues. Deletions cut 5 bases from V and 4 bases from J, with 11 bases between. The CDR3 bases are TGTGCCAGCAGTCCCCCCGACAGCTATGGCTACACCTTC. Protein sequence: CASSPPDSYGYTF.

J is TRBJ1-4 and V is TRBV10-2, with D tentatively TRBD1 (6 bases). V was cut by 7 bases and J by 0 bases, with 15 bases left in between. The germline V gene encodes CDR1 WSHSY and CDR2 SAAADI. This CDR3 has 16 residues. The chain's CDR3 is CASTEGGGATNEKLFF. The CDR3 DNA reads TGCGCCAGCACGGAGGGAGGGGGTGCAACTAATGAAAAACTGTTTTTT.

This chain links TRBV28 with TRBJ2-7; maybe TRBD2 (5 bases). The CDR3 runs to 16 residues. The germline V gene has CDR1 MDHEN and CDR2 SYDVKM. V was cut by 5 bases and J by 6 bases, with 23 bases left in between. CDR3: CASSQTGIPNGSEQYF. The CDR3 DNA reads as TGTGCCAGCAGTCAGACCGGGATTCCAAATGGGTCCGAGCAGTACTTC.

This clone showed up just a few times. This chain links TRBV28 with TRBJ2-1; tentative D call: TRBD2 (5 bases). The V gene's germline CDR1 is MDHEN and CDR2 SYDVKM. There are 14 residues in the CDR3. Trimming removed 7 bases at V and 7 bases at J, with 17 bases between. CDR3 amino acids: CASTLGARVNEQFF. CDR3 nucleotide sequence: TGTGCCAGCACCTTGGGAGCACGGGTTAATGAGCAGTTCTTC.

This chain connects TRBV28 to TRBJ1-4; 7 positions match TRBD1. Germline assignment: CDR1 MDHEN and CDR2 SYDVKM. The junction had 8 bases not matched to a gene; V was cut back by 3 bases and J by 4 bases. The CDR3 length is 16 residues. The CDR3 protein is CASSLVGDSNNEKLFF. The CDR3 region has the DNA TGTGCCAGCAGTTTGGTAGGGGACAGCAATAATGAAAAACTGTTTTTT.

The chain joins TRBV7-8 to TRBJ2-1; 14 bases fit TRBD2. This CDR3 region has 22 residues. Germline loops: CDR1 SGHVS, CDR2 FQNEAQ. V dropped 5 bases and J dropped 0; count of bases not matched to a gene: 18. The CDR3 nucleotides are TGTGCCAGCAGCCCGACTAGCGGGGGGGCTTGGTCGGGTGTGAGCTCCTACAATGAGCAGTTCTTC. Translating it yields CASSPTSGGAWSGVSSYNEQFF.

V usage is TRBV4-1 and J usage is TRBJ1-2; D is perhaps TRBD1 (6 bases). This CDR3 spans 16 amino acids. V lost 4 bases, J lost 4 bases, and 19 bases lay in between. Germline lookup yields CDR1 MGHRA and CDR2 YSYEKL. The CDR3 reads CASSLRVAGVGYGYTF. As DNA, the CDR3 is TGCGCCAGCAGCCTAAGGGTGGCAGGGGTGGGCTATGGCTACACCTTC.

The chain combines TRBV6-1 with TRBJ2-6; D is perhaps TRBD1 (5 bases). The V and J ends lost 4 bases and 0 bases respectively, with 10 bases between them. The CDR3 runs 16 residues. CDR1 and CDR2 from the germline V gene are MNHNS and SASEGT. Here the CDR3 reads CASSATATSGANVLTF. The CDR3, as DNA: TGTGCCAGCAGTGCGACAGCAACCTCTGGGGCCAACGTCCTGACTTTC.

V usage is TRBV6-5 and J usage is TRBJ1-1, with TRBD1 matching 8 bases. The CDR3 covers 14 residues. J lost 5 bases, V lost 5 bases, and 7 bases had no gene match. Germline CDR1 is MNHEY and CDR2 is SVGAGI. This chain's CDR3 is CASSKDRAATEAFF. CDR3 nucleotide sequence: TGTGCCAGCAGTAAGGACAGGGCGGCGACTGAAGCTTTCTTT.

The chain joins TRBV18 to TRBJ2-7; 7 nucleotides agree with TRBD2. This CDR3 has 16 amino acids. Germline assignment: CDR1 KGHSH and CDR2 LQKENI. The trim removed 0 bases at V and 0 bases at J, leaving 5 bases unmatched. The CDR3 DNA follows: TGTGCCAGCTCACCACCGTACGGGAGGCGCTCCTACGAGCAGTACTTC. Amino acids: CASSPPYGRRSYEQYF. Filled out from reference TRBV18 and TRBJ2-7, the complete variable domain reads NAGVMQNPRHLVRRRGQEARLRCSPMKGHSHVYWYRQLPEEGLKFMVYLQKENIIDESGMPKERFSAEFPKEGPSILRIQQVVRGDSAAYFCASSPPYGRRSYEQYFGPGTRLTVT.

CDR3 bases: TGTGCCAGCAGTTTAGGGGGATTCGTTAGGGGGACTGAAGCTTTCTTT. Protein: CASSLGGFVRGTEAFF. J is TRBJ1-1 and V is TRBV27, with a weak D call TRBD1 (6 bases). This CDR3 is built from 16 residues. Germline CDR1 and CDR2: MNHEY and SMNVEV (reference sequence). V lost 2 bases and J 5 bases, leaving 18 bases between the germline ends.

This clone has just one count. V gene TRBV15 combines with J gene TRBJ2-7; TRBD1 matches 7 bases. CDR1 LNHNV and CDR2 YYDKDF come from the germline V gene (reference sequence). The CDR3 covers 17 residues. The J segment lost 2 bases and the V segment lost 0 bases, leaving 10 bases of the junction unmatched. The CDR3 sequence: CATSRDVLAGTAYEQYF. CDR3 nucleotides: TGTGCCACCAGCAGAGATGTTTTGGCAGGGACAGCCTACGAGCAGTACTTC.

In DNA, the CDR3 is TGTGCCAGTAGTATAGAAGGGGGCGCCTCCATAACTGGAAACACCATATATTTT. Encoded protein: CASSIEGGASITGNTIYF. The chain is built from TRBV19 and TRBJ1-3, with 7 bases that match TRBD1. Looked up from germline, CDR1 is LNHDA and CDR2 is SQIVND (reference sequence). CDR3 size: 18 residues. V lost 0 bases and J lost 2; bases outside the gene matches: 10.

The chain combines TRBV5-1 with TRBJ2-1, with TRBD1 matching over 8 bases. The germline gives CDR1 SGHRS, CDR2 YFSETQ. V shed 0 bases, J shed 1 base, and the junction held 9 bases outside the gene matches. CDR3 length: 18 residues. CDR3 amino acids: CASSLEGVTGGSYNEQFF. DNA of the CDR3: TGCGCCAGCAGCTTGGAGGGGGTTACAGGGGGTTCCTACAATGAGCAGTTCTTC.

The gene calls are TRBV19 and TRBJ1-2; 10 bases align to TRBD1. The CDR3 runs 14 residues. V lost 7 bases, J lost 8 bases, and 10 bases stayed unmatched. Germline-derived CDR1 and CDR2 are LNHDA and SQIVND (reference sequence). The CDR3 DNA reads TGTGCCAGTACCTGGCCGGGACAGGGGCAGGGCTACACCTTC. It codes for CASTWPGQGQGYTF.